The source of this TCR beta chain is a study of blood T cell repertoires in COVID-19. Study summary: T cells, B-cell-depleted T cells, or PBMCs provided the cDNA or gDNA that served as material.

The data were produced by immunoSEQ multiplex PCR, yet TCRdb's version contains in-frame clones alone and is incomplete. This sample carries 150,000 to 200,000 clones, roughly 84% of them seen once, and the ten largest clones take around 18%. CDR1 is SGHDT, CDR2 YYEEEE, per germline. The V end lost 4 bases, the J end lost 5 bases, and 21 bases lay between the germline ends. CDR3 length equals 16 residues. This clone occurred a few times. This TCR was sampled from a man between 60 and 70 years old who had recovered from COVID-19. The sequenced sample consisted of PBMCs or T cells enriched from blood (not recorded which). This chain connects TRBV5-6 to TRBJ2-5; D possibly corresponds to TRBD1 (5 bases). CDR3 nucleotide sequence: TGTGCCAGCAGCACCCCCCGGCAGGGCGCGGCCGAGACCCAGTACTTC. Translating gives CASSTPRQGAAETQYF.